Only a few counts were recorded for the clone carrying this T cell receptor beta chain. Its antigen is not known. With a J-beta primer mix and a sample-barcoded 5' primer, a second PCR ran about 6 to 11 cycles. Each of the cDNA molecules was tagged by a template-switch adaptor with 12 random nucleotides. MiXCR, applied by TCRdb to the 5' RACE reads, yields one record per CDR3 protein. Among 2 million or so distinct CDR3 sequences listed, just under 50% were seen once. This specimen belongs to a study of blood T cells in healthy people across ages. CDR3 length: 15 residues. Germline CDR1 is MNHEY and CDR2 is SVGAGI. Deletions cut 6 bases from V and 4 bases from J, with 16 bases between. Study-wide results and caveats: Long-lived donors had more naive CD4+ cells and higher diversity than aged donors.

The TCR sequence derives from a middle-aged woman in good health. The material sequenced was blood. The chain employs TRBV6-5 and TRBJ2-4, with D perhaps being TRBD1 or TRBD2 (5 bases each). The chain's CDR3 is CASRELSGAKNIQYF. CDR3 nucleotide sequence: TGTGCCAGCAGAGAGCTCTCCGGGGCTAAAAACATTCAGTACTTC.